The subject of this entry is one T cell receptor beta chain. Its antigen is unidentified. This entry comes from a study of T cells after posttransplantation cyclophosphamide. There are 15 residues in the CDR3. Germline V gene lookup returns CDR1 SGHVS and CDR2 FNYEAQ. Study-level findings and limits: Recipient CMV seropositivity and CMV reactivation strongly tracked TRB clonality.

Assay used: immunoSEQ multiplex PCR; TCRdb lists only in-frame clones, some missing. The data show tens of thousands of clones, with none appearing a single time. The sequencing sample was made of PBMCs. The rearrangement joins TRBV7-6 to TRBJ2-5; D unresolved. The J call is in doubt because the DNA end fits TRBJ2-7 better. This TCR derives from a man between 35 and 55 years old in good health, CMV-negative, and a related stem cell transplant donor. The CDR3 spells CASSLATDTSYEQYF. CDR3 nucleotides: TGTGCCAGCAGCCTCGCTACTGATACTTCCTACGAGCAGTACTTC.